This T cell receptor beta chain is drawn from a study of T cell responses to AZD1222 COVID-19 vaccine (dated by TCRdb to the early 2020s). The study in broad terms: AZD1222 recipients given second doses at about 4 weeks or at about 12 weeks were pooled, since spike-specific TCR depth and breadth were not found to differ between the two schedules. A total of 233 trial participants underwent TCR sequencing, of whom nearly 210 had received two doses of AZD1222 and some 25 had received two doses of the MenACWY control vaccine. Enrollment into the trials was organized by age into subgroups of 18-55, 56-69 and 70-plus years, and those subgroups contained roughly 150, 30 and 60 TCR-sequenced participants, respectively.

In regard to this clone: Its specific antigen is unknown. Base qualities are not at hand, and no much larger clone is one base apart.

Read against the paper, the sample's time point label means: baseline before first vaccination. Samples from vaccinated people were obtained from the UK trials COV001 and COV002, which included a single-blind randomized controlled phase 2/3 trial of AZD1222 (ChAdOx1 nCoV-19) in healthy adults. For TCRbeta chain sequencing, PBMC samples were collected from trial participants at day 0 and at day 28 after the second dose. The CDR3 regions of human TCRbeta chains were analyzed by immunosequencing. On the study's bioinformatics: TCRs in the repertoires were matched against a reference library of SARS-CoV-2-specific TCRs that had been generated with the MIRA antigen-specificity platform. Breadth was defined as the fraction of unique TCRs that were SARS-CoV-2-associated, and depth was defined as the fraction of total T cells that were SARS-CoV-2-associated. Using the MIRA data, each spike-specific TCR was assigned both to the spike region to which the TCR was reactive and to a CD4 or CD8 class. Log10-transformed breadth and depth values were compared by one-way ANOVA with Sidak's multiple comparisons tests. The table comes from immuneACCESS by way of TCRdb, which keeps in-frame sequences with V and J called. Part of the clones is missing from these tables; in studies checked, under half for an unresolved V gene and the rest for unknown reasons. The D gene and trimming were derived from the DNA, and the V and J assignments and clone size from that table. This sample holds about 150,000 clones; roughly nine tenths were observed only once. The top ten hold around 4.9% of the sample.

On the study overall, not on this receptor specifically: Participants were mostly white British and included more females than males, and it was suggested by the authors that clonal diversity may have been underestimated. Reportedly, close to half of the unique spike-specific TCRs recognized epitopes lying outside the regions that are mutated in the B.1.351 and B.1.1.7 variants. Conclusions about previously exposed vaccinees are limited, since just 6 or 7 AZD1222 recipients were seropositive for SARS-CoV-2 at baseline. Because no day 14 peak-response samples were available, repertoires were characterized only after the peak T cell response. The whole spike protein was spanned by vaccine-associated CD4 TCRs, and dominant responses were seen in regions 160-218 and 743-854. In the small 56-69-year group, the increase in depth fell short of significance, most likely because of low power. After two AZD1222 doses, spike-specific TCR breadth and depth were significantly higher than at day 0 and than in MenACWY recipients.

The starting material was peripheral blood, obtained on day 0 of AZD1222 vaccination. The TCR was taken from an adult in good health.

The CDR3 corresponds to CASSVVGGIAYEQYF. The DNA sequence follows: TGTGCCAGCAGCGTAGTTGGCGGGATAGCCTACGAGCAGTACTTC. The chain links TRBV9 with TRBJ2-7, with a weak D call of TRBD2 (6 bases match). The CDR3 spans 15 residues, from the cysteine through the phenylalanine. The DNA shown is the 45-base CDR3, in frame from base 1. From a lookup of the germline V gene, CDR1 and CDR2 are SGDLS and YYNGEE. V is cut by 0 bases and J by 2 bases, and the space between the germline ends is 12 bases. Outside the CDR3, residues come from the reference TRBV9 and TRBJ2-7 proteins, so the full variable domain is: DSGVTQTPKHLITATGQRVTLRCSPRSGDLSVYWYQQSLDQGLQFLIQYYNGEERAKGNILERFSAQQFPDLHSELNLSSLELGDSALYFCASSVVGGIAYEQYFGPGTRLTVT.